The source of this T cell receptor (beta chain) is a study of vaccination and CD4 T cells after COVID-19 (dated by TCRdb to 2022 to 2024). For the wider study: In the convalescent cohort there were six males and four females, among whom were two Hispanic individuals, seven Caucasians, two Asians and one multiracial person. In 9 to 11 COVID-19 convalescent patients and a handful of infection-naive healthy vaccine recipients, researchers compared the spike-specific CD4+ TCR repertoire from before mRNA vaccination with the repertoire from after. The time from the second vaccine dose to post-vaccine blood sampling had a median of approximately 72 days and ranged from about 12 to 250 days. Post-COVID blood samples were collected from convalescent patients a median of approximately 93 days after diagnosis, with a range of about 30 to 161 days. Culture stimuli were overlapping spike peptide pools from SARS-CoV-2 and from the common cold coronaviruses HCoV-NL63, HCoV-OC43 and HCoV-229E. Participants got two doses of the Pfizer-BioNTech BNT162b2 vaccine (n=8) or two doses of the Moderna mRNA-1273 vaccine (n=2). Control cultures used a CEFX viral epitope pool as positive control, an HIV-1 Nef peptide pool as negative control, or no peptide.

What this sample's treatment or condition label stands for: approximately 9-day PBMC culture with coronavirus spike peptide pools or control peptides (ViraFEST assay). The study used the ViraFEST assay, which expanded antigen-specific T cells with peptide pools and then identified expanded clonotypes by TCR sequencing. Healthy vaccine recipients had no prior SARS-CoV-2 infection, confirmed by negative nucleocapsid antibody tests before and after vaccination. PBMCs were cultured at fewer than 2.5 million per well in IMDM supplemented with roughly 5% human AB serum and around 10 IU/ml IL-2, with about 11 ug/ml peptide pools added. Half of the culture medium was replaced with fresh IL-2-containing medium on days 3 and 7. After roughly 9 days of culture, CD4+ T cells were isolated by negative selection with the EasySep CD4+ T cell isolation kit. PBMCs were separated from whole blood using Ficoll-Paque Plus gradient centrifugation and then either used fresh or cryopreserved at -140C. Each culture condition was generally run in triplicate wells.

Receptor amplification or capture employed PCR. DNA from cultured CD4+ T cells was subjected to TCR sequencing with the Oncomine TCR Beta short-read assay at the Johns Hopkins FTIC core. The QIAamp micro DNA kit was used to extract genomic DNA from the cultured CD4+ T cells. The Oncomine TCR Beta libraries from cultured CD4+ T cells were pooled using unique dual indexes and then sequenced on an Illumina iSeq 100. From the authors' description of their analysis: Non-productive sequences were filtered out, and CDR3s that did not start with C, did not end with F or W, or were shorter than 7 amino acids were discarded. Antigen-specific clonotypes were identified with the MANAFEST web application by comparing peptide-stimulated wells with reference and other culture wells. An FDR below 0.05, an odds ratio above 5, and a productive frequency above 0.1% in at least two of three replicate wells were required for clones to be considered positive. A clonotype was classed as cross-reactive if the clonotype showed significant expansion both in SARS-CoV-2 spike wells and in at least one common cold coronavirus spike condition. Using R version 3.6.1, CDR3 homology was evaluated through Levenshtein distances (stringdist) along with unrooted phylogenetic trees (ape). TCRdb cleaned the public reads at Q25 with fastp, built clones with MiXCR and kept in-frame beta chains. Identical CDR3 proteins give one entry, which carries the most common genes and DNA. These V and J calls originate from TCRdb's pipeline instead of the authors' own analysis. The table for this sample lists tens of thousands of distinct CDR3 sequences; roughly 44% of them were counted only once. The ten largest account for under 20% of the sample.

The CDR3 contains 16 residues, cysteine and phenylalanine counted. Of the read, only the CDR3 DNA is kept; its 48 bases are in frame from base 1. For CDR1 and CDR2, the germline V gene (reference sequence) lists GTSNPN and SVGIG. Trimmed from V: 2 bases; trimmed from J: 4 bases; junction bases lacking a gene match: 10. General findings and caveats noted by the study authors: Only a relatively small number of convalescent patients were included in the study, and early timepoints following natural infection were not analyzed. In convalescent patients, nearly all vaccine-specific clones (304 of 307) were found to be mono-reactive for SARS-CoV-2 spike rather than cross-reactive with common cold coronaviruses. Among the post-vaccine SARS-CoV-2-reactive clones in convalescent patients, a median about 89% showed up only after vaccination, which suggests vaccine-specific priming. The median count of SARS-CoV-2-reactive clonotypes went up from about 23 after infection to a few dozen after vaccination, although the change was not significant.

Comment on this clonotype: Its antigen is not yet known. No base qualities exist here, and no much larger clone lies one base off it.

This TCR came from a human donor who received a COVID-19 vaccine. Sequencing was performed on CD4+ T cells from blood, cultured in vitro, taken before SARS-CoV-2 vaccination. The chain was built from TRBV30 and TRBJ1-3; 8 nucleotides in the junction match TRBD1. In nucleotides, the sequence is TGTGCCTGGAGTACCCTGGACAGGGCGGGCGGAAACACCATATATTTT. Protein translation: CAWSTLDRAGGNTIYF.